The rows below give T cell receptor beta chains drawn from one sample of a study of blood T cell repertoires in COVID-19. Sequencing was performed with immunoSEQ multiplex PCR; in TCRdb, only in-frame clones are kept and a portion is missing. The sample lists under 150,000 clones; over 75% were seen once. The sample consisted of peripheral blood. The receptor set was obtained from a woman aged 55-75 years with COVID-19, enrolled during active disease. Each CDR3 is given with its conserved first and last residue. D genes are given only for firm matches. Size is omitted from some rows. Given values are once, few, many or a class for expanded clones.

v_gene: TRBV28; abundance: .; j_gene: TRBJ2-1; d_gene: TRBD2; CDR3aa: CASSLTSGGTYNEQFF; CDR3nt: TGTGCCAGCAGTTTAACTAGCGGGGGAACCTACAATGAGCAGTTCTTC
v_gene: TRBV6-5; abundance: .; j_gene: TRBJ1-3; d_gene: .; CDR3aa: CASSYSEGDSGNTIYF; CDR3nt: TGTGCCAGCAGTTACTCGGAGGGAGATTCTGGAAACACCATATATTTT
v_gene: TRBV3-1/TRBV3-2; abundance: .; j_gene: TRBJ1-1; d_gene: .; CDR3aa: CASSQGWDSEATEAFF; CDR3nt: TGTGCCAGCAGCCAAGGCTGGGACTCCGAGGCCACTGAAGCTTTCTTT
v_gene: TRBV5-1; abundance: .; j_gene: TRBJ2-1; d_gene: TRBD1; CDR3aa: CASSLPQDRADEQFF; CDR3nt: TGCGCCAGCAGCTTACCCCAAGACAGGGCGGATGAGCAGTTCTTC
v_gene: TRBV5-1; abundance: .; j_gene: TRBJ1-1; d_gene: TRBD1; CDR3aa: CASSQETGDTEAFF; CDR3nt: TGCGCCAGCAGCCAGGAAACAGGGGACACTGAAGCTTTCTTT
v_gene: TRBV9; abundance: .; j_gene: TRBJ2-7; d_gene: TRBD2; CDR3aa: CASSGTGTSNYEQYF; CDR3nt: TGTGCCAGCAGCGGAACCGGGACTAGCAACTACGAGCAGTACTTC
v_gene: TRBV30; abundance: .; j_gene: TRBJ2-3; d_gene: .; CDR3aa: CAWVTRSYYYHTDTQYF; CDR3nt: TGTGCCTGGGTCACTAGGAGCTACTACTACCACACAGATACGCAGTATTTT
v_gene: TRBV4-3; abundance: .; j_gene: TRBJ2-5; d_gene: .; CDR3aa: CASSQYGGGETQYF; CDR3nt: TGCGCCAGCAGCCAGTATGGGGGCGGGGAGACCCAGTACTTC
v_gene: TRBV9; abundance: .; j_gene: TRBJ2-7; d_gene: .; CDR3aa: CASSVAGAGPPYEQYF; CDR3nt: TGTGCCAGCAGCGTAGCTGGGGCAGGGCCACCCTACGAGCAGTACTTC
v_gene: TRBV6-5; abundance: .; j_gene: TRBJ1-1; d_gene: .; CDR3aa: CASSYSGAAEAFF; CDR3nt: TGTGCCAGCAGTTACTCGGGGGCGGCTGAAGCTTTCTTT
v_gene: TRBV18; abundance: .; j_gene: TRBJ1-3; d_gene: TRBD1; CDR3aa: CASSPRRSGQSSGNTIYF; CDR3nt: TGTGCCAGCTCACCACGTCGCTCGGGACAGAGCTCTGGAAACACCATATATTTT
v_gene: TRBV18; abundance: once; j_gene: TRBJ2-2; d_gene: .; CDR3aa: CASSPLPGTNTGELFF; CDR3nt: TGTGCCAGCTCACCACTTCCGGGGACGAACACCGGGGAGCTGTTTTTT
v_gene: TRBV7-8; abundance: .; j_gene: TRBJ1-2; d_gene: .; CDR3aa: CASSLFGVGGYTF; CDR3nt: TGTGCCAGCAGCTTATTCGGGGTTGGTGGCTACACCTTC
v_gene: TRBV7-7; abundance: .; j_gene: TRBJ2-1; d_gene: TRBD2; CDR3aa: CASSLSSGTYNEQFF; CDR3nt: TGTGCTAGCAGCTTATCTAGCGGGACCTACAATGAGCAGTTCTTC
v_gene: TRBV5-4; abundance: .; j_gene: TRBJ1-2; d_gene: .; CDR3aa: CASSLGSGTELGYGYTF; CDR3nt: TGTGCCAGCAGCTTGGGTTCGGGAACAGAGTTGGGGTATGGCTACACCTTC
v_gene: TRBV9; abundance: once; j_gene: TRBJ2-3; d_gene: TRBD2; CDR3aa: CASSVVAGGRTDTQYF; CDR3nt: TGTGCCAGCAGCGTAGTTGCGGGGGGCCGCACAGATACGCAGTATTTT
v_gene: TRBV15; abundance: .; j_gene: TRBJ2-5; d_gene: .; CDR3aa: CATSPSLGRAQETQYF; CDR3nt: TGTGCCACCAGCCCTTCCCTGGGCAGGGCACAAGAGACCCAGTACTTC
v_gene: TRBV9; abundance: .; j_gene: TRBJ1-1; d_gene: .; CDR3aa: CASSARTDFTEAFF; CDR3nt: TGTGCCAGCAGCGCCCGGACAGATTTCACTGAAGCTTTCTTT
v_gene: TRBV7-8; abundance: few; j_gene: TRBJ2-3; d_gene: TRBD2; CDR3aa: CASSPGLAGGPIDTQYF; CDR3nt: TGTGCCAGCAGCCCGGGACTAGCGGGGGGACCCATAGATACGCAGTATTTT
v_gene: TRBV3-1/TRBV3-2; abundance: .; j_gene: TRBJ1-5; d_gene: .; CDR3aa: CASSQDLGADQPQHF; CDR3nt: TGTGCCAGCAGCCAAGATTTGGGGGCGGATCAGCCCCAGCATTTT
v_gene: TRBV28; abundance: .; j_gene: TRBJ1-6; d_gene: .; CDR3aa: CASSFDSTGSPLHF; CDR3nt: TGTGCCAGCAGTTTCGACAGCACCGGTTCACCCCTCCACTTT
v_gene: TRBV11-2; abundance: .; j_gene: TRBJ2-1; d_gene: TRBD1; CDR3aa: CASTGGPYNEQFF; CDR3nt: TGTGCCAGCACAGGGGGCCCCTACAATGAGCAGTTCTTC
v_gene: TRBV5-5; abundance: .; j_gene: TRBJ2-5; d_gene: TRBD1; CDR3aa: CASSRLGYRDRVIWTQYF; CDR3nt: TGTGCCAGCAGCCGATTGGGTTATCGGGACAGAGTGATTTGGACCCAGTACTTC
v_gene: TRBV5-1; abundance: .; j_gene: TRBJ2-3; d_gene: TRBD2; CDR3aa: CASSKGLAGTTDTQYF; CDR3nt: TGCGCCAGCAGCAAAGGACTAGCGGGGACCACAGATACGCAGTATTTT
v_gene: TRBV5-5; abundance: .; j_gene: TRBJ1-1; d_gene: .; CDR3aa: CASSLDPAGVVTEAFF; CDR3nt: TGTGCCAGCAGCTTGGATCCGGCAGGGGTGGTAACTGAAGCTTTCTTT
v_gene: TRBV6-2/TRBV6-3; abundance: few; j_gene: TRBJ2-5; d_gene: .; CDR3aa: CASSYLVSETQYF; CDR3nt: TGTGCCAGCAGTTATTTAGTCTCAGAGACCCAGTACTTC
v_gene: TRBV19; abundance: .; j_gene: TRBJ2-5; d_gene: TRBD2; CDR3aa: CASSDGGGLYGETQYF; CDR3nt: TGTGCCAGTAGTGATGGCGGGGGTCTATACGGGGAGACCCAGTACTTC
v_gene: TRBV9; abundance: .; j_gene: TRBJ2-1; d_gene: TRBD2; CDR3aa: CASSVEETSWGSYNEQFF; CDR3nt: TGTGCCAGCAGCGTCGAGGAGACTAGCTGGGGCTCCTACAATGAGCAGTTCTTC
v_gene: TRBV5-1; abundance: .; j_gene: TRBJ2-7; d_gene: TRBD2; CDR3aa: CATRHLPSLLPSSGALWGEQYF; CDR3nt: TGCGCCACCCGGCATCTTCCTTCACTGCTACCCTCCAGCGGGGCGCTGTGGGGCGAGCAGTACTTC
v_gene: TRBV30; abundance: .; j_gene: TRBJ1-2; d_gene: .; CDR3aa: CAWTYRVNYGYTF; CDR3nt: TGTGCCTGGACCTACAGGGTTAACTATGGCTACACCTTC
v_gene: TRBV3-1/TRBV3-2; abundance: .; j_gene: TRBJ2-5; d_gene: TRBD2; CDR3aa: CASSQNPGLAGRETQYF; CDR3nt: TGTGCCAGCAGCCAAAACCCGGGACTAGCGGGGCGGGAGACCCAGTACTTC
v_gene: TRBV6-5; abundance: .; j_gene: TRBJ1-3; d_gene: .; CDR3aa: CASSVSGNTIYF; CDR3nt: TGTGCCAGTTCGGTCTCTGGAAACACCATATATTTT
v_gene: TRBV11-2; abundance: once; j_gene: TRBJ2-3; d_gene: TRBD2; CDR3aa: CASSLAGGRDTQYF; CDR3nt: TGTGCCAGCAGCTTAGCGGGGGGTCGAGATACGCAGTATTTT
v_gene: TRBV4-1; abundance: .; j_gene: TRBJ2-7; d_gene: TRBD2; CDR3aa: CASSRGGGPFPYEQYF; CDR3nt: TGCGCCAGCAGTCGTGGCGGGGGGCCCTTTCCCTACGAGCAGTACTTC
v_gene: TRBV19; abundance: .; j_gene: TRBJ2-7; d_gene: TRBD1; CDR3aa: CASSHPGQGYEQYF; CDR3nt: TGTGCCAGTAGTCACCCGGGACAGGGCTACGAGCAGTACTTC
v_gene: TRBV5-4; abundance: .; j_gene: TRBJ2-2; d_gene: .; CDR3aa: CASRAPDNTGELFF; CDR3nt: TGTGCCAGCAGGGCTCCAGATAACACCGGGGAGCTGTTTTTT
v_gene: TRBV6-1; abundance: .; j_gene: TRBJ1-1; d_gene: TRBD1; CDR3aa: CASSEVSGGTEAFF; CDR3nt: TGTGCCAGCAGTGAAGTATCAGGGGGAACTGAAGCTTTCTTT
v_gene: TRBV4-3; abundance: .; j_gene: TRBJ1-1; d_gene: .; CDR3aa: CASSQGRVETGAFF; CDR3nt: TGCGCCAGCAGCCAAGGACGAGTCGAGACGGGTGCTTTCTTT
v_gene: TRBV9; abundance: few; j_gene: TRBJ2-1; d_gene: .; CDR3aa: CASSVGGLNEQFF; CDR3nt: TGTGCCAGCAGCGTAGGGGGGCTAAATGAGCAGTTCTTC
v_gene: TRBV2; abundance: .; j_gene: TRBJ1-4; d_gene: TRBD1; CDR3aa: CASSRLRTGQLFF; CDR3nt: TGTGCCAGCAGTAGACTCAGGACAGGGCAACTGTTTTTT
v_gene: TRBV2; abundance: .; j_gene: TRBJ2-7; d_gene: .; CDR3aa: CATRPTTSRLYEQYF; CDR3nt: TGTGCCACTCGACCGACTACATCGCGCCTCTACGAGCAGTACTTC
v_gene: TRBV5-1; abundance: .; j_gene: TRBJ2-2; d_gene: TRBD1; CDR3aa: CASSWDRVITGELFF; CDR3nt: TGCGCCAGCAGCTGGGACAGGGTGATCACCGGGGAGCTGTTTTTT